This TCR beta chain appears in the sequencing data of a study of T cell repertoires in cytomegalovirus infection. The CDR3 extends over 14 amino acids. Per the germline V gene, CDR1 is MNHNY and CDR2 is SVGAGI (reference sequence). V lost 6 bases and J lost 0, with 12 bases in between. This clonotype has a handful of counts. Its target is not known. TCRdb called the reads again in MiXCR, with one record for every CDR3 protein. The sample holds about 70,000 distinct CDR3 sequences, about 20% seen once. The sample was CD8+ T cells from cultured PBMCs, taken from culture after CMV antigen stimulation. This TCR was sampled from a human donor in good health (CMV status not recorded). Some clones in this sample may be carry-over from other donors' samples. The chain uses TRBV6-6 and TRBJ2-7; no definite D call. CDR3 sequence: CASRGRISSYEQYF. CDR3 coding DNA: TGTGCCAGCAGAGGACGGATCAGCTCCTACGAGCAGTACTTC.